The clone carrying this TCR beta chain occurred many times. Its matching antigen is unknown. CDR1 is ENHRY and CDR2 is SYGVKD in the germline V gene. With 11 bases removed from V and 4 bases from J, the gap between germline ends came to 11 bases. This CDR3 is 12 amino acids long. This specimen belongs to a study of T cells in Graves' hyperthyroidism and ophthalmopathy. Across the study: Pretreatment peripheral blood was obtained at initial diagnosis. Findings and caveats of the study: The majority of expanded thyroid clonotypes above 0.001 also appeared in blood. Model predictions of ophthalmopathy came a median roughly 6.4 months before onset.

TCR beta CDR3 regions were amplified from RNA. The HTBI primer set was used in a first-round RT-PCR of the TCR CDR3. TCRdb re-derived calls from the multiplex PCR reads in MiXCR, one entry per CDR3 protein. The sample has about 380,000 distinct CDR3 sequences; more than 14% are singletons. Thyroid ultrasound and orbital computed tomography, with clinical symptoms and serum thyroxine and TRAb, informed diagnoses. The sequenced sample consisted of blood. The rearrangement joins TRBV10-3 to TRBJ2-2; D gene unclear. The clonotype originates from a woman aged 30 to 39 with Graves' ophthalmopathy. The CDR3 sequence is CASGEFTGELFF. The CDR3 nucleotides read TGTGCCTCAGGCGAATTCACCGGGGAGCTGTTTTTT.